This TCR beta chain was found in a study of blood T cells in healthy people across ages. The germline V and J ends were trimmed by 0 bases and 4 bases, with 13 bases remaining between them. Germline V CDR1 and CDR2: DFQATT, SNEGSKA (reference sequence). The CDR3 is 16 amino acids. It was with a sample-barcoded 5' primer and a J-beta primer mix that a second PCR of about 6 to 12 cycles was run. TCRdb re-derived calls from the 5' RACE reads in MiXCR, one entry per CDR3 protein. Of about 680,000 distinct CDR3 sequences listed, over 45% are singletons. The clonotype comes from a woman aged 60-70 years in good health. The chain combines TRBV20-1 with TRBJ1-6; D gene ambiguous. Sequences were obtained from blood. The CDR3 is CSARDNQIVYNSPLHF. The DNA for the CDR3 is TGCAGTGCTAGAGATAACCAGATAGTTTATAATTCACCCCTCCACTTT.